This T cell receptor beta chain is from a study of shared T cell receptors in the human thymus. The table came from immunoSEQ multiplex PCR; TCRdb's copy has only in-frame clones and leaves some out. This sample has 500,000 to 750,000 clones, with 70% to 90% found just once. This sample also belongs to another study, concerning human thymus T cells. According to that study: Samples came from healthy Finnish infants during open corrective cardiac surgery. There appeared to be biased usage of V and J genes in thymic and blood repertoires.

Sequencing input: thymocytes. This receptor was obtained from a boy in the first two years of life with a congenital heart defect.

Written as DNA, the CDR3 is TGTGCCAGCAGCCACGATAACTTTCCGGGAGGGGCCCCTAGCACAGATACGCAGTATTTT. Amino acids: CASSHDNFPGGAPSTDTQYF. V is TRBV4-2 and J is TRBJ2-3; 8 bases agree with TRBD2. The CDR3 covers 20 residues. J gave up 0 bases and V 3 bases, and 17 bases lay outside the gene matches. CDR1 and CDR2 (germline): LGHNA, YNFKEQ.